The 32 T cell receptor beta chains below come from one sample, sequenced in a study of response to subunit inactivated influenza vaccine. One entry per CDR3 protein, called by TCRdb with MiXCR from the RT-PCR reads. The repertoire holds a few hundred thousand distinct CDR3 sequences, with 6.5% to 8% as singletons. The sequences come from PBMCs from blood, collected 23 to 25 months after vaccination. The receptor set was obtained from a man between 50 and 75 years old who received an inactivated influenza vaccine.

This clonotype has a handful of counts. The chain uses TRBV27 and TRBJ2-7; 8 nucleotides match TRBD1. Trimming took 5 bases from V and 3 from J; bases not matched to a gene: 6. The V gene's germline CDR1 is MNHEY and CDR2 SMNVEV (reference sequence). The CDR3 loop spans 14 amino acids. The CDR3 nucleotides read TGTGCCAGCAGTGCAGACAGGGGCTTCTACGAGCAGTACTTC. Translation: CASSADRGFYEQYF.

The V and J genes are TRBV4-3 and TRBJ2-7, with 7 bases fitting TRBD2. The junction had 7 bases not matched to a gene; V was cut back by 2 bases and J by 0 bases. CDR1 LGHNA and CDR2 YSLEER come from the germline V gene. CDR3 length: 16 residues. CDR3 protein: CASSQLYSGSSYEQYF. CDR3 sequence (DNA): TGCGCCAGCAGCCAACTCTATAGCGGGTCCTCCTACGAGCAGTACTTC.

The V and J genes are TRBV20-1 and TRBJ2-7, with D possibly called TRBD1 or TRBD2 (6 bases each). V was shortened by 6 bases and J by 4 bases, with 19 bases between the two germline ends. Per germline, CDR1 DFQATT and CDR2 SNEGSKA (reference sequence). The CDR3 has 14 amino acids. CDR3 DNA: TGCAGTGCCATTCAACCAACAGGGAGGTACGAGCAGTACTTC. Encoded protein: CSAIQPTGRYEQYF.

The rearrangement joins TRBV6-1 to TRBJ1-1, with D unclear. V lost 5 bases, J lost 9 bases, and 13 bases lay in between. CDR1 and CDR2 from the germline V gene are MNHNS and SASEGT. The CDR3 contains 12 residues. CDR3 DNA: TGTGCCAGCAGTCCCTTCAGAGCGAAAGCTTTCTTT. It is translated as CASSPFRAKAFF.

This clonotype was detected only a few times. The chain joins TRBV30 to TRBJ2-2; 10 bases align to TRBD1. Trimming removed 3 bases from V and 7 bases from J; junction bases left unmatched: 5. Per the germline V gene, CDR1 is GTSNPN and CDR2 is SVGIG (reference sequence). The CDR3 is made up of 14 amino acids. The CDR3 loop is CAWRKDRGIGELFF. Here the CDR3 DNA reads TGTGCCTGGAGGAAGGACAGGGGGATCGGGGAGCTGTTTTTT.

Ten or more counts support this clonotype. The chain is built from TRBV14 and TRBJ2-4; the D gene is possibly TRBD2 (5 bases). The V gene lost 0 bases and the J gene lost 2 bases, with 11 bases spanning the gap. In germline, CDR1 is SGHDN, CDR2 FVKESK. The CDR3 has 16 amino acids. The chain's CDR3 is CASSQEVARTKNIQYF. The CDR3 nucleotides are TGTGCCAGCAGCCAAGAGGTAGCGCGGACCAAAAACATTCAGTACTTC.

This clonotype was counted only a few times. The chain recombines TRBV12-3 or TRBV12-4 with TRBJ1-6; D is perhaps TRBD1 (5 bases). Trimming shortened V by 8 bases and J by 7 bases, and 12 bases separated the two germline ends. The CDR3 runs to 13 residues. The CDR3 protein is CASGRDFNSPLHF. For the CDR3, the DNA is TGTGCCAGCGGCCGGGACTTCAATTCACCCCTCCACTTT.

The sample holds a few counts of this clonotype. The rearrangement joins TRBV12-3 or TRBV12-4 to TRBJ2-1; D not resolved. The CDR3 is 16 residues long. Trimming took 7 bases from V and 7 from J, leaving 23 bases between them. The CDR3 protein is CASISTAGARSNEQFF. The CDR3 DNA follows: TGTGCCAGCATTTCAACGGCAGGAGCAAGAAGTAATGAGCAGTTCTTC.

This clonotype appeared many times. This chain joins TRBV6-2 or TRBV6-3 and TRBJ1-1; maybe TRBD1 (6 bases). V lost 2 bases, J lost 5 bases, and 9 bases lay in between. The CDR3 runs to 13 residues. Germline assignment: CDR1 MNHEY and CDR2 SVGEGT. The CDR3 coding sequence is TGTGCCAGCAGTTACCCGAGGGGGACTGAAGCTTTCTTT. It specifies CASSYPRGTEAFF.

This clonotype was observed many times. This chain joins TRBV12-3 or TRBV12-4 and TRBJ1-1; possibly TRBD1 for D (6 bases). Trimming cost V 7 bases and J 4 bases, with 16 bases left between them. This CDR3 comprises 14 residues. The CDR3 reads CASNPGGRGTEAFF. The CDR3 nucleotides are TGTGCCAGCAACCCTGGGGGGCGGGGCACTGAAGCTTTCTTT.

This clonotype was found many times. This chain uses TRBV20-1 with TRBJ1-5, with TRBD1 as a possible D gene (6 bases). Trimming removed 3 bases at V and 7 bases at J, with 16 bases between. This CDR3 is 14 amino acids long. In germline, CDR1 is DFQATT, CDR2 SNEGSKA (reference sequence). The CDR3 DNA is TGCAGTGCTAGCCAGCGGGGGCGAGGACAGCCCCAGCATTTT. Its translation: CSASQRGRGQPQHF.

This clonotype was seen at least ten times. This sequence joins TRBV7-2 and TRBJ2-1; D is uncertain. V lost 0 bases to trimming and J lost 8 bases, with 5 bases between them. CDR1 is SGHTA, CDR2 FQGNSA, per germline. The CDR3 loop spans 12 amino acids. CDR3 in amino acids: CASSLARDEQFF. As DNA, the CDR3 is TGTGCCAGCAGCTTAGCTAGGGATGAGCAGTTCTTC.

This clonotype appeared a few times. The rearrangement uses TRBV4-1 and TRBJ2-6; 7 bases match TRBD2. CDR3 length: 17 amino acids. Germline V gives CDR1 MGHRA, CDR2 YSYEKL. With 3 bases clipped from V and 2 bases from J, the junction kept 7 bases outside the gene matches. The CDR3 spells CASSQSSGATGANVLTF. In DNA form, the CDR3 reads TGCGCCAGCAGCCAGTCCAGCGGGGCCACTGGGGCCAACGTCCTGACTTTC.

The chain employs TRBV10-3 and TRBJ1-3; 8 bases align to TRBD1. The CDR3 extends over 17 amino acids. V lost 2 bases and J lost 0; bases outside the gene matches: 6. Germline V CDR1 and CDR2: ENHRY, SYGVKD. The CDR3 coding sequence is TGTGCCATCAGTGAGCCGACAGGGGCCAACTCTGGAAACACCATATATTTT. The encoded protein is CAISEPTGANSGNTIYF.

This clonotype was observed at least ten times. The V gene is TRBV5-1, the J gene TRBJ2-3; D is unresolved. This CDR3 spans 13 amino acids. The germline V gene has CDR1 SGHRS and CDR2 YFSETQ. Trimming left V 6 bases short and J 2 bases short, with 10 bases between. CDR3 amino acids: CASTTDNTDTQYF. The CDR3 DNA is TGCGCCAGCACAACTGACAACACAGATACGCAGTATTTT. The full variable domain, with the rest looked up from reference TRBV5-1 and TRBJ2-3, is KAGVTQTPRYLIKTRGQQVTLSCSPISGHRSVSWYQQTPGQGLQFLFEYFSETQRNKGNFPGRFSGRQFSNSRSEMNVSTLELGDSALYLCASTTDNTDTQYFGPGTRLTVL.

This clonotype appeared a few times. The V gene is TRBV5-1, the J gene TRBJ2-1; TRBD2 matches at 8 bases. This CDR3 spans 17 amino acids. With 4 bases clipped from V and 0 bases from J, the junction kept 9 bases outside the gene matches. The germline gives CDR1 SGHRS, CDR2 YFSETQ. This CDR3 reads CASSMELAGLSYNEQFF. The CDR3 DNA reads as TGCGCCAGCAGCATGGAGCTAGCGGGCCTCTCCTACAATGAGCAGTTCTTC.

The chain links TRBV12-3 or TRBV12-4 to TRBJ2-2; TRBD1 aligns across 7 bases. V gave up 6 bases and J gave up 8 bases; unmatched junction bases: 9. This CDR3 has 14 residues. The CDR3 region is CASREQGIIGELFF. The CDR3 DNA sequence: TGTGCCAGCAGGGAACAGGGGATCATTGGGGAGCTGTTTTTT.

This clonotype has only a few counts. This rearrangement joins TRBV10-3 to TRBJ2-6; tentative D call: TRBD1 (8 bases). The CDR3 spans 17 residues. CDR1 and CDR2 from the germline V gene are ENHRY and SYGVKD. Trimming took 10 bases from V and 0 from J, leaving 19 bases between them. The CDR3 DNA follows: TGTGCCACGGCGGGGGACAGGACCAGCTCTGGGGCCAACGTCCTGACTTTC. This translates into CATAGDRTSSGANVLTF.

This clonotype occurred once. This sequence joins TRBV11-2 and TRBJ2-2, with a weak D call TRBD2 (6 bases). This CDR3 comprises 15 residues. V dropped 3 bases and J dropped 2 bases, with 10 bases sitting between them. Germline V gene data show CDR1 as SGHAT and CDR2 as FQNNGV. CDR3: CASSLRRGNTGELFF. The CDR3 coding sequence is TGTGCCAGCAGCTTGAGGAGGGGAAACACCGGGGAGCTGTTTTTT.

This clonotype has more than one count but fewer than ten. The chain has TRBV5-4 and TRBJ1-4, with no clear D. Looked up from germline, CDR1 is SGHNT and CDR2 is YYREEE (reference sequence). Trimming stripped 4 bases from V and 0 bases from J, with 10 bases between. The CDR3 runs 15 residues. The CDR3 DNA reads TGTGCCAGCAGCGGAAGGACTTCAACTAATGAAAAACTGTTTTTT. It specifies CASSGRTSTNEKLFF.

The chain is built from TRBV3-1 and TRBJ1-6; D gene uncertain. The V end was cut by 7 bases, the J end by 3 bases, with 7 bases between. Germline V gives CDR1 LGHDT, CDR2 YNNKEL (reference sequence). The CDR3 totals 13 residues. In DNA, the CDR3 is TGTGCCAGCACGGACGGCTATAATTCACCCCTCCACTTT. Amino acid sequence: CASTDGYNSPLHF.

The V and J genes are TRBV29-1 and TRBJ1-4, with D hard to call. V was shortened by 6 bases and J by 0 bases, with 11 bases between the two germline ends. Germline CDR1 reads SQVTM; CDR2 reads ANQGSEA. CDR3 length: 14 amino acids. For the CDR3, the DNA is TGCAGCGTCTCGACGGGGTCAACTAATGAAAAACTGTTTTTT. Translated: CSVSTGSTNEKLFF. The whole variable domain, remainder taken from reference TRBV29-1 and TRBJ1-4, is SAVISQKPSRDICQRGTSLTIQCQVDSQVTMMFWYRQQPGQSLTLIATANQGSEATYESGFVIDKFPISRPNLTFSTLTVSNMSPEDSSIYLCSVSTGSTNEKLFFGSGTQLSVL.

This chain connects TRBV6-2 or TRBV6-3 to TRBJ2-5, with TRBD2 matching over 7 bases. The length of the CDR3 is 16 residues. J was trimmed by 5 bases and V by 2 bases; bases with no gene match: 11. Germline CDR1 and CDR2: MNHEY and SVGEGT. The CDR3 spells CASSYPPGLGGETQYF. For the CDR3, the DNA is TGTGCCAGCAGTTACCCCCCGGGACTGGGGGGGGAGACCCAGTACTTC.

The sample holds a few counts of this clonotype. The chain recombines TRBV30 with TRBJ2-1; possibly TRBD1 or TRBD2 for D (5 bases each). Germline V CDR1 and CDR2: GTSNPN, SVGIG (reference sequence). V lost 1 base to trimming and J lost 9 bases, with 19 bases between them. The CDR3 runs to 15 residues. The CDR3 spells CAWSADPGSETEQFF. The CDR3, as DNA: TGTGCCTGGAGTGCAGATCCAGGGAGCGAGACTGAGCAGTTCTTC.

V usage is TRBV10-2 and J usage is TRBJ1-2; D is unclear. The germline CDR1 and CDR2 sequences are WSHSY and SAAADI. The CDR3 runs to 14 residues. With 1 base removed from V and 1 base from J, the gap between germline ends came to 7 bases. The DNA of the CDR3 is TGCGCCAGCAGTGAGTTAAGTCTTAACTATGGCTACACCTTC. Translation gives CASSELSLNYGYTF.

The rearrangement joins TRBV5-1 to TRBJ2-3, with 10 bases matching TRBD2. The V segment lost 2 bases and the J segment 5 bases; nucleotides outside the gene matches: 8. The CDR3 covers 16 residues. The germline V gene has CDR1 SGHRS and CDR2 YFSETQ. The CDR3: CASSLAGGPLKDTQYF. CDR3 DNA: TGCGCCAGCAGCTTAGCGGGAGGGCCTCTTAAAGATACGCAGTATTTT.

This clonotype has more than one count but fewer than ten. V usage is TRBV10-3 and J usage is TRBJ1-3; the D gene is possibly TRBD1 (5 bases). Trimming left V 11 bases short and J 2 bases short, with 16 bases between. Germline CDR1 reads ENHRY; CDR2 reads SYGVKD. The CDR3 sequence is 14 residues long. CDR3 nucleotide sequence: TGTGCCGTTTCTTCAGGGATGGCTGGAAACACCATATATTTT. This encodes CAVSSGMAGNTIYF.

Points on this clonotype: Likely a read error: the CDR3 ends without its conserved phenylalanine or tryptophan. This chain links TRBV11-3 with TRBJ2-1, with 7 bases lining up with TRBD1. This CDR3 spans 14 amino acids. Germline assignment: CDR1 SGHNT and CDR2 YENEEA. Trimming removed 9 bases from V and 4 bases from J; junction bases left unmatched: 9. The CDR3 here is CARNPDRIYNEQFS. In nucleotides, the CDR3 is TGTGCCAGGAACCCGGACAGGATTTACAATGAGCAGTTCTCC.

This clonotype has a handful of counts. The gene calls are TRBV29-1 and TRBJ2-5, with 8 positions matching TRBD1. The germline CDR1 and CDR2 sequences are SQVTM and ANQGSEA. V lost 8 bases, J lost 5 bases, and 7 bases stayed unmatched. This CDR3 contains 12 residues. CDR3 sequence (DNA): TGCAGCACTCAGGGGGCGGGCGAGACCCAGTACTTC. Protein: CSTQGAGETQYF.

This clonotype has only a few counts. This sequence joins TRBV7-2 and TRBJ2-7; 11 bases match TRBD2. The CDR3 covers 17 residues. V shed 1 base, J shed 1 base, and the junction held 6 bases outside the gene matches. Germline CDR1 is SGHTA and CDR2 is FQGNSA. The CDR3 DNA is TGTGCCAGCAGCTTAGGGTTGTCTAGCGGGAGGTCCTACGAGCAGTACTTC. The encoded protein is CASSLGLSSGRSYEQYF. The complete variable domain, with remaining parts taken from reference TRBV7-2 and TRBJ2-7, reads GAGVSQSPSNKVTEKGKDVELRCDPISGHTALYWYRQSLGQGLEFLIYFQGNSAPDKSGLPSDRFSAERTGGSVSTLTIQRTQQEDSAVYLCASSLGLSSGRSYEQYFGPGTRLTVT.

The sample holds many counts of this clonotype. The chain joins TRBV3-1 to TRBJ1-1; tentatively, D is TRBD1 (5 bases). The ends were cut back, 6 bases at V and 2 bases at J, with 13 bases in the middle. The CDR3 sequence is 14 residues long. CDR1 and CDR2 from the germline V gene are LGHDT and YNNKEL (reference sequence). The CDR3 sequence: CASSPPGVNTEAFF. CDR3 coding DNA: TGTGCCAGCAGTCCCCCGGGGGTAAACACTGAAGCTTTCTTT.

At least ten counts were recorded for this clonotype. J is TRBJ2-7 and V is TRBV4-3; 7 bases match TRBD1. CDR1 and CDR2 from the germline V gene are LGHNA and YSLEER. This CDR3 has 15 residues. The J segment lost 4 bases and the V segment lost 1 base, leaving 7 bases of the junction unmatched. In DNA form, the CDR3 reads TGCGCCAGCAGCCAAGGTACAGGGGCTGAATACGAGCAGTACTTC. As protein: CASSQGTGAEYEQYF.